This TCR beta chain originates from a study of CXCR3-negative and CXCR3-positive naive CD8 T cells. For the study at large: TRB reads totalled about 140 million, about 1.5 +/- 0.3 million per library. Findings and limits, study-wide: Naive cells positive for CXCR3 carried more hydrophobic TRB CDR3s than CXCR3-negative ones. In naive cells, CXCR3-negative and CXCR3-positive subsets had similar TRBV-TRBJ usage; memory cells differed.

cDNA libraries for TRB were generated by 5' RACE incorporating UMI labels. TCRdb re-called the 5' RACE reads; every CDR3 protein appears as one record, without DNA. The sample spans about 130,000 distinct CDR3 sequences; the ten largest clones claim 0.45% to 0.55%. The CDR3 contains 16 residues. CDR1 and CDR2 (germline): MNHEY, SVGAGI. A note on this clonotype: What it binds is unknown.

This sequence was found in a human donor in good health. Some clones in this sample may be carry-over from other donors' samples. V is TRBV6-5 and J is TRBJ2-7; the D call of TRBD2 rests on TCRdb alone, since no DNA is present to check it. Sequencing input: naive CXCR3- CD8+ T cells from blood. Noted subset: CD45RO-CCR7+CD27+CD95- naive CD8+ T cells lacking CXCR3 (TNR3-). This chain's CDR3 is CASSYSRGEYSYEQYF.